These 24 T cell receptor beta chains came from one sample sequenced in a study of cytomegalovirus exposure and HLA in healthy donors. 60 Vbeta and 13 Jbeta primers were used in PCR. Only in-frame clones appear in the TCRdb table, and some are missing; sequencing was by immunoSEQ multiplex PCR. The sample contains about 94,000 clones, approximately 80% of which appear only once. Sequenced: PBMCs. The source of these receptors is a human donor in good health.

The chain recombines TRBV11-3 with TRBJ1-1; TRBD1 matches 8 bases. With V trimmed by 1 base and J by 11 bases, 3 bases remained unmatched. This CDR3 is 12 amino acids long. Per germline, CDR1 SGHNT and CDR2 YENEEA. CDR3 nucleotide sequence: TGTGCCAGCAGCTTAGGGACAGGGTCGGCTTTCTTT. It yields the protein CASSLGTGSAFF.

The chain couples TRBV19 to TRBJ1-5, with D possibly being TRBD1 (6 bases). V was shortened by 6 bases and J by 0 bases, with 15 bases between the two germline ends. Germline V CDR1 and CDR2: LNHDA, SQIVND (reference sequence). The CDR3 is made up of 16 amino acids. The CDR3 spells CASSGRGGASNQPQHF. The DNA for the CDR3 is TGTGCCAGTAGCGGTCGGGGGGGGGCTAGCAATCAGCCCCAGCATTTT.

CDR3 in amino acids: CASSDVYPRNYGYTF. CDR3 nucleotides: TGTGCCAGCAGTGACGTCTACCCCCGAAACTATGGCTACACCTTC. The rearrangement joins TRBV6-1 to TRBJ1-2; no reliable D call. The CDR3 contains 15 residues. Germline CDR1 MNHNS, CDR2 SASEGT. Trimming took 3 bases from V and 2 from J, leaving 13 bases between them.

This clone appeared a single time. Here the CDR3 reads CASKQGQGSDTQYF. CDR3 in DNA: TGTGCCAGTAAGCAGGGACAGGGATCAGATACGCAGTATTTT. V is TRBV19 and J is TRBJ2-3, with 9 bases identical to TRBD1. Trimming removed 7 bases from V and 4 bases from J; junction bases left unmatched: 6. The germline gives CDR1 LNHDA, CDR2 SQIVND (reference sequence). The CDR3 loop spans 14 amino acids.

The J gene is TRBJ1-2, the V gene TRBV7-8; 7 bases fit TRBD1. The CDR3 is made up of 15 amino acids. Germline V CDR1 and CDR2: SGHVS, FQNEAQ. The V segment lost 1 base and the J segment 5 bases; nucleotides outside the gene matches: 7. The CDR3: CASSLGTGVGYGYTF. The CDR3 region has the DNA TGTGCCAGCAGCTTAGGTACAGGGGTAGGATATGGCTACACCTTC. Using reference TRBV7-8 and TRBJ1-2 for the parts outside the CDR3, the full variable domain is GAGVSQSPRYKVAKRGQDVALRCDPISGHVSLFWYQQALGQGPEFLTYFQNEAQLDKSGLPSDRFFAERPEGSVSTLKIQRTQQEDSAVYLCASSLGTGVGYGYTFGSGTRLTVV.

As concerns this clone: Its ends do not fully match the called genes, so a read error is possible. V is TRBV7-8 and J is TRBJ2-5; D remains unclear. CDR1 is SGHVS, CDR2 FQNEAQ, per germline. This CDR3 has 10 amino acids. The CDR3 is CGPSQETQYF. CDR3 DNA: TGTGGCCCAAGCCAAGAGACTCAGTACTTC.

The chain has TRBV13 and TRBJ2-7, with 16 bases identical to TRBD2. V shed 6 bases, J shed 6 bases, and the junction held 5 bases outside the gene matches. The germline gives CDR1 PRHDT, CDR2 FYEKMQ (reference sequence). This CDR3 has 15 amino acids. CDR3 region: CASSPGLAGGGEQYF. CDR3 in DNA: TGTGCCAGCAGTCCGGGACTAGCGGGGGGGGGCGAGCAGTACTTC.

The V and J genes are TRBV9 and TRBJ2-5; TRBD2 matches 13 bases. Germline CDR1 and CDR2: SGDLS and YYNGEE. The V gene end was trimmed by 10 bases and the J gene end by 0 bases; junction bases not matched to a gene: 6. This CDR3 is built from 15 residues. The CDR3 protein is CAPPGTSGDQETQYF. CDR3 sequence (DNA): TGTGCCCCCCCGGGGACTAGCGGGGACCAAGAGACCCAGTACTTC.

This clone came up a few times. The chain carries TRBV5-1 and TRBJ2-3; the D is unclear. V was trimmed by 0 bases and J by 0 bases, leaving 5 bases between them. From germline, CDR1 is SGHRS and CDR2 YFSETQ. The CDR3 is made up of 14 amino acids. CDR3 sequence: CASSLAPSTDTQYF. DNA of the CDR3: TGCGCCAGCAGCTTGGCCCCTAGCACAGATACGCAGTATTTT. The full variable domain, completed using reference TRBV5-1 and TRBJ2-3, is KAGVTQTPRYLIKTRGQQVTLSCSPISGHRSVSWYQQTPGQGLQFLFEYFSETQRNKGNFPGRFSGRQFSNSRSEMNVSTLELGDSALYLCASSLAPSTDTQYFGPGTRLTVL.

V is TRBV19 and J is TRBJ2-7; 9 bases are shared with TRBD1. The CDR3 has 14 amino acids. Germline V CDR1 and CDR2: LNHDA, SQIVND (reference sequence). V was clipped by 5 bases and J by 3 bases; unmatched bases: 5. CDR3 sequence reads: CASSDRGVSYEQYF. CDR3 coding DNA: TGTGCCAGTAGTGACAGGGGGGTAAGCTACGAGCAGTACTTC.

The J gene is TRBJ2-3, the V gene TRBV5-1; 12 bases line up with TRBD2. This CDR3 spans 15 amino acids. With 6 bases clipped from V and 2 bases from J, the junction kept 4 bases outside the gene matches. Germline CDR1 is SGHRS and CDR2 is YFSETQ. CDR3: CASTTSGGITDTQYF. The DNA of the CDR3 is TGCGCCAGCACTACTAGCGGGGGGATCACAGATACGCAGTATTTT.

The chain employs TRBV7-9 and TRBJ2-7, with a weak D call TRBD2 (5 bases). CDR3 length: 13 residues. The V and J ends lost 4 bases and 6 bases respectively, with 13 bases between them. The germline CDR1 and CDR2 sequences are SEHNR and FQNEAQ (reference sequence). The CDR3 spells CASSSIYLAEQYF. The CDR3 DNA follows: TGTGCCAGCAGCTCTATATATCTAGCCGAGCAGTACTTC. Full variable domain (missing parts from reference TRBV7-9 and TRBJ2-7): DTGVSQNPRHKITKRGQNVTFRCDPISEHNRLYWYRQTLGQGPEFLTYFQNEAQLEKSRLLSDRFSAERPKGSFSTLEIQRTEQGDSAMYLCASSSIYLAEQYFGPGTRLTVT.

The chain combines TRBV5-1 with TRBJ2-5, with 10 bases that match TRBD1. The CDR3 covers 17 residues. Germline V gene sequence: CDR1 SGHRS, CDR2 YFSETQ. V trimming: 1 base; J trimming: 5 bases; junction bases outside the gene matches: 11. CDR3 region: CASSLSPGQGRRETQYF. CDR3 nucleotides: TGCGCCAGCAGCTTGTCTCCGGGACAGGGGAGACGCGAGACCCAGTACTTC.

This clone showed up just once. V gene TRBV10-3 combines with J gene TRBJ2-5; tentative D call: TRBD2 (5 bases). This CDR3 is 13 amino acids long. The V end lost 6 bases, the J end lost 11 bases, and 19 bases lay between the germline ends. Germline lookup yields CDR1 ENHRY and CDR2 SYGVKD. Here the CDR3 reads CAISPDGKVKQYF. The CDR3 DNA reads as TGTGCCATCAGCCCAGACGGGAAAGTAAAGCAGTACTTC.

This clone was recorded a few times. The CDR3 region is CASSYARGYEQYF. The CDR3 nucleotides read TGTGCCAGCAGTTACGCCAGGGGCTACGAGCAGTACTTC. The chain recombines TRBV6-6 with TRBJ2-7; a weak D match, TRBD1 (6 bases). With 2 bases removed from V and 3 bases from J, the gap between germline ends came to 8 bases. The CDR3 totals 13 residues. Germline assignment: CDR1 MNHNY and CDR2 SVGAGI (reference sequence).

The V and J genes are TRBV7-2 and TRBJ1-1; D is perhaps TRBD1 (5 bases). This CDR3 comprises 16 residues. The germline V gene has CDR1 SGHTA and CDR2 FQGNSA. Trimming took 1 base from V and 4 from J, leaving 16 bases between them. The CDR3 DNA follows: TGTGCCAGCAGCTTAGGCGCGGGGACGGTTGGCACTGAAGCTTTCTTT. Residues: CASSLGAGTVGTEAFF.

In this sample, this clone turned up once. The rearrangement joins TRBV30 to TRBJ1-2, with 9 bases lining up with TRBD1. Germline CDR1 reads GTSNPN; CDR2 reads SVGIG (reference sequence). This CDR3 is 15 amino acids long. V gave up 2 bases and J gave up 8 bases; unmatched junction bases: 12. In DNA, the CDR3 is TGTGCCTGGAGTCCCACAGGGGGCGCGATGGACGGCTACACCTTC. Amino acids: CAWSPTGGAMDGYTF. Complete variable domain (other parts from reference TRBV30 and TRBJ1-2): SQTIHQWPATLVQPVGSPLSLECTVEGTSNPNLYWYRQAAGRGLQLLFYSVGIGQISSEVPQNLSASRPQDRQFILSSKKLLLSDSGFYLCAWSPTGGAMDGYTFGSGTRLTVV.

The chain links TRBV14 to TRBJ2-5; D may be TRBD2 (5 bases). V was clipped by 0 bases and J by 7 bases, with 21 bases between them. The germline gives CDR1 SGHDN, CDR2 FVKESK. The CDR3 length is 17 residues. This CDR3 reads CASSQEGPGWLRRTQYF. In DNA, the CDR3 is TGTGCCAGCAGCCAAGAAGGGCCGGGGTGGCTGCGAAGGACCCAGTACTTC. Full variable domain (remainder filled in from reference TRBV14 and TRBJ2-5): EAGVTQFPSHSVIEKGQTVTLRCDPISGHDNLYWYRRVMGKEIKFLLHFVKESKQDESGMPNNRFLAERTGGTYSTLKVQPAELEDSGVYFCASSQEGPGWLRRTQYFGPGTRLLVL.

The V gene is TRBV7-9, the J gene TRBJ1-4; 7 positions match TRBD1. V shed 5 bases, J shed 0 bases, and the junction held 9 bases outside the gene matches. This CDR3 comprises 17 residues. Germline CDR1 reads SEHNR; CDR2 reads FQNEAQ (reference sequence). The CDR3 DNA reads TGTGCCAGCAGCCCACCGGACAGGTGGGCAACTAATGAAAAACTGTTTTTT. Translation gives CASSPPDRWATNEKLFF.

The V gene is TRBV4-1, the J gene TRBJ2-7, with a possible D match to TRBD1 (6 bases). The germline V gene encodes CDR1 MGHRA and CDR2 YSYEKL. CDR3 length: 14 residues. The ends were cut back, 1 base at V and 6 bases at J, with 13 bases in the middle. CDR3: CASSQVQGLGEQYF. CDR3 coding DNA: TGCGCCAGCAGCCAAGTACAGGGTCTGGGCGAGCAGTACTTC.

The chain links TRBV6-4 to TRBJ2-3; 12 nucleotides agree with TRBD2. Looked up from germline, CDR1 is MRHNA and CDR2 is SNTAGT. CDR3 length: 16 amino acids. V gave up 3 bases and J gave up 4 bases; unmatched junction bases: 5. CDR3 nucleotides: TGTGCCAGCAGTGAAACGACTAGCGGGAGCCCAGATACGCAGTATTTT. Its protein is CASSETTSGSPDTQYF.

The chain carries TRBV7-3 and TRBJ1-1; weak D call: TRBD1 (5 bases). The CDR3 is made up of 14 amino acids. The V gene lost 6 bases and the J gene lost 5 bases, with 16 bases spanning the gap. CDR1 SGHTA and CDR2 FQGTGA come from the germline V gene. This chain's CDR3 is CASRLDTLGTEAFF. In DNA form, the CDR3 reads TGTGCCAGCAGGTTGGACACTCTGGGTACTGAAGCTTTCTTT.

The chain joins TRBV10-3 to TRBJ1-5; a weak D match, TRBD1 (5 bases). V lost 0 bases, J lost 4 bases, and 7 bases lay in between. From germline, CDR1 is ENHRY and CDR2 SYGVKD. The CDR3 runs to 14 residues. The CDR3 is CAISESGGNQPQHF. CDR3 sequence (DNA): TGTGCCATCAGTGAGTCGGGGGGAAATCAGCCCCAGCATTTT.

As concerns this clone: The sample has other DNA sequences that encode this CDR3 too. The chain employs TRBV28 and TRBJ1-1, with a weak D call TRBD1 (5 bases). The CDR3 loop spans 13 amino acids. Germline assignment: CDR1 MDHEN and CDR2 SYDVKM. V was clipped by 2 bases and J by 5 bases, with 9 bases between them. The CDR3: CASSLVGGTEAFF. CDR3 DNA: TGTGCCAGCAGTTTAGTCGGGGGGACTGAAGCTTTCTTT.